This T cell receptor (beta chain) was obtained from a study of control samples from healthy donors and cancer patients. Profiled with immunoSEQ multiplex PCR; TCRdb holds only in-frame clones, not every one. The sample has some 160,000 clones; 89% are singletons. This TCR derives from a man aged 25-40 years in good health. Material for sequencing was blood.

The CDR3 DNA is TGTGCCAGCAGCTACGGACTAGCGGGGGTAGATGAAGAGCAGTACTTC. Its protein product is CASSYGLAGVDEEQYF. The J gene is TRBJ2-7, the V gene TRBV6-6; the match to TRBD2 covers 13 bases. V was pared by 6 bases and J by 7 bases, with 12 bases of the junction left unmatched. This CDR3 comprises 16 residues. CDR1 and CDR2 from the germline V gene are MNHNY and SVGAGI (reference sequence).